This T cell receptor beta chain derives from a study of T-cell memory formation after mild COVID-19. Remarks on this clonotype: Its antigen is undetermined.

Study results and limitations: CD8+ contracting clones occupied EMRA, while CD4+ ones occupied mainly CM and EM. The appearance of some responding clones in pre-infection memory suggested that cross-reactive memory joined.

Germline V gene lookup returns CDR1 MGHDK and CDR2 SYGVNS. There are 17 residues in the CDR3. The V and J ends lost 2 bases and 0 bases respectively, with 17 bases between them. TCRdb re-called the 5' RACE reads with MiXCR, one entry per CDR3 protein. This table has fewer than 500,000 distinct CDR3 sequences, approximately 23% appearing once. This sequence originates from an adult woman who had mild COVID-19 (a few samples of this study predate the infection). Cell type and time point are not known. The specimen sequenced was PBMCs or a T cell subset sorted from them (not recorded which). The V call is TRBV25-1, the J call TRBJ2-7, with D perhaps matching TRBD2 (7 bases). The CDR3 DNA sequence: TGTGCCAGCAGTGAACTCCCCGGGGGCGGGGGCTCCTACGAGCAGTACTTC. Translated, it gives CASSELPGGGGSYEQYF.